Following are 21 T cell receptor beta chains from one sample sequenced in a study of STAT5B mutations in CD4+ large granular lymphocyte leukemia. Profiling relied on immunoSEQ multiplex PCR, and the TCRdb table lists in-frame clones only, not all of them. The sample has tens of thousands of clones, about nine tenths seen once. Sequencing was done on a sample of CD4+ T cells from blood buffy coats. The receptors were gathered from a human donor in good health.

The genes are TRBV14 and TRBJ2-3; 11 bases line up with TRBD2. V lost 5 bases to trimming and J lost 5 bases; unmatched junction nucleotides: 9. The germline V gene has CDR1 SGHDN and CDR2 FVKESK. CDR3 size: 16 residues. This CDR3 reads CASSDYSGRAIDTQYF. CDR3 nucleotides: TGTGCCAGCAGCGATTATAGCGGGAGGGCCATAGATACGCAGTATTTT.

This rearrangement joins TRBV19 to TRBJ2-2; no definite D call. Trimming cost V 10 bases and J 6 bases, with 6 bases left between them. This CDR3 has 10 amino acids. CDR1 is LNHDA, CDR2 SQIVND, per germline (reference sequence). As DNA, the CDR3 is TGTGCCACAAAGTCCGGGGAGCTGTTTTTT. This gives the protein CATKSGELFF.

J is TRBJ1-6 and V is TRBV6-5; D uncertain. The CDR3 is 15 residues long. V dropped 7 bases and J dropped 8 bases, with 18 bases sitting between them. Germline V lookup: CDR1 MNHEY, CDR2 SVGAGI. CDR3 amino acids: CASKEGSWLDSPLHF. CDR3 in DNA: TGTGCCAGCAAAGAGGGATCTTGGCTAGATTCACCCCTCCACTTT.

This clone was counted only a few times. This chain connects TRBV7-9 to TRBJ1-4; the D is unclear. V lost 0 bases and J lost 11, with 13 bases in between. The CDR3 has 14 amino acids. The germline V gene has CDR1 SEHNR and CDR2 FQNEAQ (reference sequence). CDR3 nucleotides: TGTGCCAGCAGCTTAGCGCCCGGACGTTCTAAACTGTTTTTT. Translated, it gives CASSLAPGRSKLFF.

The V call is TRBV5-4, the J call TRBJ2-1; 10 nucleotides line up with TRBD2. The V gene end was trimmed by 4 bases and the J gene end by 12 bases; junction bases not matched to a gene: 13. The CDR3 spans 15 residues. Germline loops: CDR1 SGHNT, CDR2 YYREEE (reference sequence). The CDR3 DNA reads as TGTGCCAGCAGCGACCCTAGCGGGAGATCTATATGGCAGTTCTTC. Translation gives CASSDPSGRSIWQFF.

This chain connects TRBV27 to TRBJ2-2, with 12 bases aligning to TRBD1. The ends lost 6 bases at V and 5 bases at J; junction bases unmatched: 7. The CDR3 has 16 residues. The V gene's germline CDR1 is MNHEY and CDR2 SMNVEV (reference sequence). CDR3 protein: CASRSGTGGQTGELFF. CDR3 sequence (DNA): TGTGCCAGCAGATCCGGGACAGGGGGCCAAACCGGGGAGCTGTTTTTT.

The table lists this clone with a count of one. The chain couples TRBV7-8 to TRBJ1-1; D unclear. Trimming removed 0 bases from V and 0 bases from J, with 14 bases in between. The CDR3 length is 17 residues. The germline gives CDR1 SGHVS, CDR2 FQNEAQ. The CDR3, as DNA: TGTGCCAGCAGCTTAGCGCCTTGGGTAGGAATGAACACTGAAGCTTTCTTT. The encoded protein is CASSLAPWVGMNTEAFF.

The CDR3 DNA is TGCGCCAGCAGCTTGGCATATTCCGGGACTAGACTAGGGTCCTACGAGCAGTACTTC. This sequence encodes CASSLAYSGTRLGSYEQYF. The chain employs TRBV5-1 and TRBJ2-7; 8 nucleotides match TRBD2. Per germline, CDR1 SGHRS and CDR2 YFSETQ. The length of the CDR3 is 19 residues. V lost 0 bases and J lost 1; bases outside the gene matches: 15.

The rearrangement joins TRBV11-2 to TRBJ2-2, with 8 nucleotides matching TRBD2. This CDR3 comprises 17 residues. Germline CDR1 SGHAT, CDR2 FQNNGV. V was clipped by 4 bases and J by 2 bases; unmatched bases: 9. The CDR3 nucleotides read TGTGCCAGCAGCTCCCTTCGGGGGGGCCGTAACACCGGGGAGCTGTTTTTT. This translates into CASSSLRGGRNTGELFF. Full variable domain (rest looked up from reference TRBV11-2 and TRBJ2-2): EAGVAQSPRYKIIEKRQSVAFWCNPISGHATLYWYQQILGQGPKLLIQFQNNGVVDDSQLPKDRFSAERLKGVDSTLKIQPAKLEDSAVYLCASSSLRGGRNTGELFFGEGSRLTVL.

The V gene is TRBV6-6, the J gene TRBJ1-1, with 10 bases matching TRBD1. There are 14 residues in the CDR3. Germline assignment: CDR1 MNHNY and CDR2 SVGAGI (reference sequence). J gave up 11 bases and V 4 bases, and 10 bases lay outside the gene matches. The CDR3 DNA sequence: TGTGCCAGCAGTTCCGGGACAGGGGTACTTAGCGCTTTCTTT. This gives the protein CASSSGTGVLSAFF.

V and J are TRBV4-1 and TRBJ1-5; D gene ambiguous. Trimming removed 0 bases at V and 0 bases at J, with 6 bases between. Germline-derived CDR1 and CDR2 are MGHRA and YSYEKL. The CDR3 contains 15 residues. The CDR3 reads CASSQDRISNQPQHF. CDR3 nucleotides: TGCGCCAGCAGCCAAGATAGAATTAGCAATCAGCCCCAGCATTTT.

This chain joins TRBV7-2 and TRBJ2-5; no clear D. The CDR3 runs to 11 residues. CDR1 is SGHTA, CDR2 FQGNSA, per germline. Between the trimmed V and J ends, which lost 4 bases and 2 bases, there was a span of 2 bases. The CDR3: CASSSQETQYF. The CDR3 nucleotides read TGTGCCAGCAGCTCGCAAGAGACCCAGTACTTC.

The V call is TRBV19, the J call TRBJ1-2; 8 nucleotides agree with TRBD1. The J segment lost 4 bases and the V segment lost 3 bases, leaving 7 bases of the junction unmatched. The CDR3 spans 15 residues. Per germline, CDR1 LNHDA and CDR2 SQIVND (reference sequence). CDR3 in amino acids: CASSMMDRVSYGYTF. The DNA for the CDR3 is TGTGCCAGTAGTATGATGGACAGGGTTAGCTATGGCTACACCTTC. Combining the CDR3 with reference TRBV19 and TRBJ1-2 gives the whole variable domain DGGITQSPKYLFRKEGQNVTLSCEQNLNHDAMYWYRQDPGQGLRLIYYSQIVNDFQKGDIAEGYSVSREKKESFPLTVTSAQKNPTAFYLCASSMMDRVSYGYTFGSGTRLTVV.

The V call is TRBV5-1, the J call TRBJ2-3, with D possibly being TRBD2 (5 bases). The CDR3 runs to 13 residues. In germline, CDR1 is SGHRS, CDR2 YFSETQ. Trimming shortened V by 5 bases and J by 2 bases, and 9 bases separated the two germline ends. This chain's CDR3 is CASSPGNTDTQYF. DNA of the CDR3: TGCGCCAGCAGTCCGGGGAACACAGATACGCAGTATTTT.

CDR3 loop: CASSSPRLAKNIQYF. As DNA, the CDR3 is TGTGCCAGCAGCTCCCCACGACTAGCCAAAAACATTCAGTACTTC. The rearrangement joins TRBV7-9 to TRBJ2-4; no firm D call. Trimming took 4 bases from V and 0 from J, leaving 10 bases between them. Per the germline V gene, CDR1 is SEHNR and CDR2 is FQNEAQ (reference sequence). This CDR3 is 15 amino acids long. The complete variable domain, with remaining parts taken from reference TRBV7-9 and TRBJ2-4, reads DTGVSQNPRHKITKRGQNVTFRCDPISEHNRLYWYRQTLGQGPEFLTYFQNEAQLEKSRLLSDRFSAERPKGSFSTLEIQRTEQGDSAMYLCASSSPRLAKNIQYFGAGTRLSVL.

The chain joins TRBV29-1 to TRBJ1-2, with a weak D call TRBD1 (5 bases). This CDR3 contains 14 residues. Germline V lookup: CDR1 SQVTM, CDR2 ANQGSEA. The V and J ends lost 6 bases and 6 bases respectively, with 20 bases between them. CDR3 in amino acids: CSVGLGNQGDGYTF. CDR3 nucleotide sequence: TGCAGCGTCGGATTGGGGAACCAGGGAGATGGCTACACCTTC.

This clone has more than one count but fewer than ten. The CDR3 coding sequence is TGCGCCAGCAGCCAAGGAACTCGGACAGGGCCGCTACACGAGCAGTACTTC. Translating gives CASSQGTRTGPLHEQYF. This sequence joins TRBV4-1 and TRBJ2-7, with 8 nucleotides matching TRBD1. V shed 1 base and J 5 bases; nucleotides not matched to a gene: 13. Germline CDR1 and CDR2: MGHRA and YSYEKL. The CDR3 consists of 17 residues.

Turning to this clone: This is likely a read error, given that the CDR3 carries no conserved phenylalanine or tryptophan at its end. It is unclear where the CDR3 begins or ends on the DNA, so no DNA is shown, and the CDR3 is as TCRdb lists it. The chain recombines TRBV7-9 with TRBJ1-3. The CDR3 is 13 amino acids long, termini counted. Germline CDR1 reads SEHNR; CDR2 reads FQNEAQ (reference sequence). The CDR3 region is CASSLRTSGSAGV.

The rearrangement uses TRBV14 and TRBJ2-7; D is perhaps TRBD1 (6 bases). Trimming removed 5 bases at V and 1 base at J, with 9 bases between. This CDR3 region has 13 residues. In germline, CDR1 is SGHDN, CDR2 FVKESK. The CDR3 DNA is TGTGCCAGCAGCTTACAGGGTTCCTACGAGCAGTACTTC. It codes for CASSLQGSYEQYF.

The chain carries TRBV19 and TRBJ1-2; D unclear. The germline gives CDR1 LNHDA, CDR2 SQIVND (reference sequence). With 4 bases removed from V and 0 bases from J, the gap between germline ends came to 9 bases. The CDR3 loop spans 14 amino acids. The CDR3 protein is CASSTITANYGYTF. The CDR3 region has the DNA TGTGCCAGTAGTACAATTACAGCTAACTATGGCTACACCTTC.

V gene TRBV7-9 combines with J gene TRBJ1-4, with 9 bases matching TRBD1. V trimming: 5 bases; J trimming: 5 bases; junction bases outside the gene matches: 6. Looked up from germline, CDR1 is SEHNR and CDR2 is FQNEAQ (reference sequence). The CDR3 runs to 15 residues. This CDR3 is CASSPPTGGNEKLFF. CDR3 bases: TGTGCCAGCAGCCCTCCGACAGGGGGAAATGAAAAACTGTTTTTT. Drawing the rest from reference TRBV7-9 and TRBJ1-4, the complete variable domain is DTGVSQNPRHKITKRGQNVTFRCDPISEHNRLYWYRQTLGQGPEFLTYFQNEAQLEKSRLLSDRFSAERPKGSFSTLEIQRTEQGDSAMYLCASSPPTGGNEKLFFGSGTQLSVL.